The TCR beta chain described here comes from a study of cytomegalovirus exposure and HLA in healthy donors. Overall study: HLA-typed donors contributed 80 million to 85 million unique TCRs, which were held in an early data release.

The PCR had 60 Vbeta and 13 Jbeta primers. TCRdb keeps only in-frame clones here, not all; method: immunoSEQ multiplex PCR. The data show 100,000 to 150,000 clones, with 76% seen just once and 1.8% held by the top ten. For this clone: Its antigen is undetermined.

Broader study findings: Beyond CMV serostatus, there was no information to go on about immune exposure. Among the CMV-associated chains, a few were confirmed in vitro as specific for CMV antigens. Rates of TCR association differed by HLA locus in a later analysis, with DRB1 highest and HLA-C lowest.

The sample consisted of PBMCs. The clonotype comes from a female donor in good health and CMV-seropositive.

This CDR3 is CASSQEGREPTGELFF. The CDR3, as DNA: TGTGCCAGCAGCCAAGAGGGGCGGGAGCCCACCGGGGAGCTGTTTTTT. This chain connects TRBV4-2 to TRBJ2-2; 7 nucleotides line up with TRBD2. Germline V gene lookup returns CDR1 LGHNA and CDR2 YNFKEQ. The junction had 5 bases not matched to a gene; V was cut back by 0 bases and J by 4 bases. The CDR3 is 16 residues long.